This TCR beta chain derives from a study of blood T cell repertoires in COVID-19. Across the study: Samples of COVID-19 (acute and convalescent) were obtained from the United States, Italy and Spain.

The protocol was immunoSEQ multiplex PCR, while the TCRdb copy is restricted to in-frame clones and leaves out a portion. The sample lists around 300,000 clones, roughly 88% seen once, with 3.5% to 4.5% in the top ten. This CDR3 has 14 amino acids. Trimming removed 6 bases from V and 5 bases from J, with 14 bases in between. CDR1 is MNHEY and CDR2 is SMNVEV in the germline V gene (reference sequence). The receptor was isolated from a woman between 45 and 60 years old with active or convalescent COVID-19. V and J are TRBV27 and TRBJ2-4, with TRBD1 as a possible D gene (6 bases). The sample was peripheral blood. For the CDR3, the DNA is TGTGCCAGCAGCCGAAAACGACAGGAAAACATTCAGTACTTC. Protein sequence: CASSRKRQENIQYF.